The 29 T cell receptor beta chains in this list originate from one sample, sequenced in a study of T cell responses to AZD1222 COVID-19 vaccine. Generated by immunoSEQ multiplex PCR, the TCRdb table keeps only in-frame clones and is missing some. The sample holds approximately 150,000 clones, about 93% seen once. The sequencing here drew on peripheral blood, taken on day 0 of AZD1222 vaccination. The receptors were sampled from an adult in good health.

This chain joins TRBV30 and TRBJ1-3; the D gene is possibly TRBD1 (5 bases). The germline gives CDR1 GTSNPN, CDR2 SVGIG (reference sequence). Between the trimmed V and J ends, which lost 3 bases and 4 bases, there was a span of 16 bases. This CDR3 spans 15 amino acids. The DNA for the CDR3 is TGTGCCTGGAGCCTCCAGGGCTTACCCGGAAACACCATATATTTT. Its translation is CAWSLQGLPGNTIYF.

The chain joins TRBV7-9 to TRBJ2-5; D remains ambiguous. Germline values: CDR1 SEHNR, CDR2 FQNEAQ (reference sequence). CDR3 length: 13 amino acids. V gave up 5 bases and J gave up 4 bases, with 11 bases separating them. CDR3 residues: CASSAKVLETQYF. CDR3 DNA: TGTGCCAGCAGCGCCAAGGTTTTAGAGACCCAGTACTTC. The variable domain in full, with the rest retrieved from reference TRBV7-9 and TRBJ2-5, is DTGVSQNPRHKITKRGQNVTFRCDPISEHNRLYWYRQTLGQGPEFLTYFQNEAQLEKSRLLSDRFSAERPKGSFSTLEIQRTEQGDSAMYLCASSAKVLETQYFGPGTRLLVL.

This clone was counted a few times. V and J are TRBV6-2 or TRBV6-3 and TRBJ2-7, with D maybe TRBD2 (6 bases). The CDR3 sequence is 14 residues long. Trimming removed 7 bases from V and 3 bases from J, with 16 bases in between. Germline assignment: CDR1 MNHEY and CDR2 SVGEGT. The CDR3 loop is CASNPGTYFYEQYF. The CDR3 nucleotides read TGTGCCAGCAACCCCGGGACTTACTTCTACGAGCAGTACTTC.

The rearrangement joins TRBV4-1 to TRBJ1-1; TRBD1 is a possible D gene (6 bases). Germline CDR1 is MGHRA and CDR2 is YSYEKL. CDR3 length: 13 residues. Trimming removed 4 bases at V and 1 base at J, with 7 bases between. This CDR3 reads CASSLDRNTEAFF. The CDR3 region has the DNA TGCGCCAGCAGCCTGGACAGGAACACTGAAGCTTTCTTT.

The chain couples TRBV19 to TRBJ2-3; tentatively, D is TRBD1 (5 bases). Germline CDR1 LNHDA, CDR2 SQIVND (reference sequence). This CDR3 spans 15 amino acids. Trimming pared 4 bases from V and 0 bases from J, leaving 11 bases between. The DNA for the CDR3 is TGTGCCAGTAGTAAGGGGCTATCAAGCACAGATACGCAGTATTTT. Translating it yields CASSKGLSSTDTQYF.

The V and J genes are TRBV30 and TRBJ1-2, with TRBD1 identical over 7 bases. Trimming at V came to 3 bases and at J to 8 bases, leaving 12 bases not matched to a gene. This CDR3 contains 14 residues. CDR1 and CDR2 from the germline V gene are GTSNPN and SVGIG (reference sequence). CDR3 in amino acids: CAWSSIDRARGYTF. In DNA, the CDR3 is TGTGCCTGGAGCTCAATAGACAGGGCGAGAGGCTACACCTTC.

This chain joins TRBV27 and TRBJ2-5; no firm D call. The V gene lost 4 bases and the J gene lost 5 bases, with 17 bases spanning the gap. CDR1 MNHEY and CDR2 SMNVEV come from the germline V gene (reference sequence). The CDR3 consists of 15 residues. The CDR3 here is CASSYNPTGRETQYF. CDR3 sequence (DNA): TGTGCCAGCAGTTACAATCCGACTGGGCGGGAGACCCAGTACTTC.

The chain has TRBV5-1 and TRBJ2-1; perhaps TRBD1 as D (6 bases). V shed 4 bases and J shed 6 bases, with 14 bases lying between them. This CDR3 is 14 amino acids long. CDR1 and CDR2 from the germline V gene are SGHRS and YFSETQ. CDR3 bases: TGCGCCAGCAGCCCCGGACAGAGGGGCAATGAGCAGTTCTTC. Encoded protein: CASSPGQRGNEQFF.

J is TRBJ1-6 and V is TRBV7-9; 9 nucleotides align to TRBD1. V lost 5 bases to trimming and J lost 9 bases; unmatched junction nucleotides: 11. Germline lookup yields CDR1 SEHNR and CDR2 FQNEAQ (reference sequence). The CDR3 consists of 16 residues. This CDR3 reads CASSQGQGLQGSPLHF. The CDR3 nucleotides are TGTGCCAGCAGCCAGGGACAGGGACTTCAAGGTTCACCCCTCCACTTT.

This chain links TRBV9 with TRBJ2-7; D gene ambiguous. Germline-derived CDR1 and CDR2 are SGDLS and YYNGEE. The CDR3 is 16 amino acids. Trimming removed 2 bases at V and 0 bases at J, with 15 bases between. CDR3 protein: CASSVGPLSSSYEQYF. The CDR3 DNA sequence: TGTGCCAGCAGCGTCGGACCCCTTTCTAGCTCCTACGAGCAGTACTTC.

This clone has a single count. J is TRBJ1-1 and V is TRBV5-4; possible D gene TRBD1, 6 bases. With 4 bases removed from V and 8 bases from J, the gap between germline ends came to 12 bases. Germline CDR1 reads SGHNT; CDR2 reads YYREEE (reference sequence). The CDR3 runs 12 residues. The CDR3: CASSPDSREAFF. CDR3 DNA: TGTGCCAGCAGCCCGGACAGCAGGGAAGCTTTCTTT.

J is TRBJ1-3 and V is TRBV25-1, with TRBD1 matching 8 bases. The length of the CDR3 is 15 residues. CDR1 and CDR2 from the germline V gene are MGHDK and SYGVNS. V dropped 5 bases and J dropped 3; count of bases not matched to a gene: 6. The chain's CDR3 is CASSLGQGGGNTIYF. In DNA form, the CDR3 reads TGTGCCAGCAGTTTAGGACAGGGAGGTGGAAACACCATATATTTT.

The J gene is TRBJ2-5, the V gene TRBV27, with D tentatively TRBD1 or TRBD2 (5 bases each). CDR1 is MNHEY and CDR2 is SMNVEV in the germline V gene (reference sequence). V dropped 6 bases and J dropped 7 bases, with 27 bases sitting between them. The CDR3 extends over 17 amino acids. DNA for the CDR3: TGTGCCAGCAGCCCAGATCCAGGGCACTCAAATGGGGGGACCCAGTACTTC. Translating gives CASSPDPGHSNGGTQYF.

V usage is TRBV19 and J usage is TRBJ1-5; tentative D call: TRBD1 (6 bases). The CDR3 extends over 14 amino acids. Per germline, CDR1 LNHDA and CDR2 SQIVND (reference sequence). The V end was cut by 5 bases, the J end by 7 bases, with 15 bases between. The CDR3 DNA sequence: TGTGCCAGTAGTGCCCTCGCCGACAGGCAGCCCCAGCATTTT. The encoded protein is CASSALADRQPQHF.

The genes are TRBV5-1 and TRBJ1-1, with D perhaps matching TRBD1 (5 bases). Germline V CDR1 and CDR2: SGHRS, YFSETQ. The CDR3 loop spans 14 amino acids. V was pared by 1 base and J by 1 base, with 8 bases between. CDR3 residues: CASSLRGGNTEAFF. The DNA of the CDR3 is TGCGCCAGCAGCTTGAGGGGAGGGAACACTGAAGCTTTCTTT.

The rearrangement joins TRBV3-1 (or the pseudogene TRBV3-2) to TRBJ2-1; a possible D gene is TRBD2 (5 bases). The CDR3 has 18 residues. In germline, CDR1 is LGHDT, CDR2 YNNKEL (reference sequence). Between the trimmed V and J ends, which lost 0 bases and 4 bases, there was a span of 19 bases. The CDR3 nucleotides read TGTGCCAGCAGCCAAGATCCCTCGGCGGGCTTCAGATACAATGAGCAGTTCTTC. Translated: CASSQDPSAGFRYNEQFF.

The V and J genes are TRBV19 and TRBJ1-4; the match to TRBD1 covers 7 bases. J gave up 0 bases and V 7 bases, and 2 bases lay outside the gene matches. The germline V gene has CDR1 LNHDA and CDR2 SQIVND (reference sequence). The CDR3 length is 14 residues. CDR3 bases: TGTGCCAGTACCGGGACAGCAACTAATGAAAAACTGTTTTTT. It specifies CASTGTATNEKLFF.

The chain couples TRBV14 to TRBJ1-2; 10 positions agree with TRBD1. The J segment lost 4 bases and the V segment lost 0 bases, leaving 11 bases of the junction unmatched. Germline CDR1 and CDR2: SGHDN and FVKESK. The length of the CDR3 is 18 residues. The CDR3 nucleotides read TGTGCCAGCAGCCAAGATCGATATGGACAGGGGGGTACCTATGGCTACACCTTC. Its translation: CASSQDRYGQGGTYGYTF.

This chain joins TRBV28 and TRBJ2-7; D is uncertain. The V end lost 6 bases, the J end lost 3 bases, and 6 bases lay between the germline ends. Germline CDR1 MDHEN, CDR2 SYDVKM. The CDR3 contains 11 residues. The DNA of the CDR3 is TGTGCCAGCAGGAACTACTACGAGCAGTACTTC. Translating gives CASRNYYEQYF.

V and J are TRBV5-1 and TRBJ1-5; possible D gene TRBD1, 5 bases. This CDR3 contains 15 residues. From germline, CDR1 is SGHRS and CDR2 YFSETQ. With 5 bases removed from V and 3 bases from J, the gap between germline ends came to 15 bases. The CDR3 reads CASRSSPDNNQPQHF. The DNA of the CDR3 is TGCGCCAGCAGATCCTCTCCGGACAACAATCAGCCCCAGCATTTT. Based on the CDR3 plus reference TRBV5-1 and TRBJ1-5, the full variable domain is KAGVTQTPRYLIKTRGQQVTLSCSPISGHRSVSWYQQTPGQGLQFLFEYFSETQRNKGNFPGRFSGRQFSNSRSEMNVSTLELGDSALYLCASRSSPDNNQPQHFGDGTRLSIL.

The chain recombines TRBV6-2 or TRBV6-3 with TRBJ2-1, with 14 bases matching TRBD2. CDR1 and CDR2 (germline): MNHEY, SVGEGT. The junction had 7 bases not matched to a gene; V was cut back by 6 bases and J by 15 bases. CDR3 length: 13 residues. The CDR3 reads CASSVSGLAGVFF. As DNA, the CDR3 is TGTGCCAGCAGCGTGTCGGGACTAGCGGGAGTGTTCTTC.

This rearrangement joins TRBV7-2 to TRBJ1-2; D not certain. From germline, CDR1 is SGHTA and CDR2 FQGNSA. The CDR3 consists of 13 residues. V was shortened by 3 bases and J by 4 bases, with 9 bases between the two germline ends. The CDR3 nucleotides are TGTGCCAGCAGCTTGTTGAACGGCTATGGCTACACCTTC. Translated, it gives CASSLLNGYGYTF.

For this clone: Other DNA sequences in the sample encode the same CDR3. CDR3 DNA: TGTGCCAGCAGCCAAGGAGCGGGCGGAGCTTTCTTT. Translation gives CASSQGAGGAFF. The chain links TRBV3-1 (or the pseudogene TRBV3-2) to TRBJ1-1, with D uncertain. Germline V CDR1 and CDR2: LGHDT, YNNKEL (reference sequence). CDR3 length: 12 residues. V lost 1 base and J 10 bases, leaving 10 bases between the germline ends.

In this sample, this clone turned up once. This chain joins TRBV6-2 or TRBV6-3 and TRBJ1-4; 9 bases match TRBD1. CDR3 length: 15 amino acids. The ends lost 2 bases at V and 13 bases at J; junction bases unmatched: 11. Per germline, CDR1 MNHEY and CDR2 SVGEGT. CDR3 in amino acids: CASSYAVPGQGTLFF. The CDR3 region has the DNA TGTGCCAGCAGTTACGCCGTCCCGGGACAGGGAACACTGTTTTTT.

The genes are TRBV13 and TRBJ1-1, with TRBD1 matching over 7 bases. This CDR3 contains 15 residues. Germline CDR1 is PRHDT and CDR2 is FYEKMQ (reference sequence). Losses at the gene ends were 2 bases for V and 3 bases for J; bases not matched to a gene: 6. The CDR3 sequence is CASSLYRGRDTEAFF. Here the CDR3 DNA reads TGTGCCAGCAGCTTATACAGGGGTAGAGACACTGAAGCTTTCTTT. Looking up the rest from reference TRBV13 and TRBJ1-1 gives the full variable domain: AAGVIQSPRHLIKEKRETATLKCYPIPRHDTVYWYQQGPGQDPQFLISFYEKMQSDKGSIPDRFSAQQFSDYHSELNMSSLELGDSALYFCASSLYRGRDTEAFFGQGTRLTVV.

The chain couples TRBV2 to TRBJ1-1; D not certain. The germline V and J ends were trimmed by 8 bases and 7 bases, with 11 bases remaining between them. CDR1 is SNHLY and CDR2 is FYNNEI in the germline V gene. The CDR3 has 11 residues. The CDR3 reads CASSLKVEAFF. CDR3 coding DNA: TGTGCCAGCTCCTTGAAGGTTGAAGCTTTCTTT.

With regard to this clone: Other DNA sequences within the sample encode an identical CDR3. The V and J genes are TRBV5-4 and TRBJ1-1; D is possibly TRBD1 (5 bases). V was trimmed by 0 bases and J by 5 bases, leaving 8 bases between them. Germline assignment: CDR1 SGHNT and CDR2 YYREEE (reference sequence). The CDR3 is 13 amino acids. The CDR3 nucleotides read TGTGCCAGCAGCTTGGGCGGGGGGACTGAAGCTTTCTTT. This translates into CASSLGGGTEAFF.

The CDR3 spells CASKGGQETYEQYF. CDR3 bases: TGTGCCAGCAAAGGAGGACAGGAGACTTACGAGCAGTACTTC. The chain recombines TRBV7-2 with TRBJ2-7; 7 nucleotides align to TRBD1. This CDR3 has 14 residues. Germline trimming cut 7 bases from V and 4 bases from J; bases unmatched to any gene: 10. CDR1 and CDR2 from the germline V gene are SGHTA and FQGNSA.

The table lists this clone with a count of one. The CDR3 coding sequence is TGCAGCGTTGGAGTAGAGACAGCGGGAAACACCATATATTTT. It specifies CSVGVETAGNTIYF. This chain links TRBV29-1 with TRBJ1-3, with D perhaps matching TRBD1 (5 bases). Germline V gene lookup returns CDR1 SQVTM and CDR2 ANQGSEA. The V and J ends lost 4 bases and 4 bases respectively, with 14 bases between them. The CDR3 has 14 residues.